The 8 T cell receptor beta chains in this list originate from one sample, sequenced in a study of blood T cell repertoires in COVID-19. Clones were read by immunoSEQ multiplex PCR, and TCRdb kept only the in-frame ones, dropping some. The table records 150,000 to 200,000 clones, 87% of them present only once. Sample: peripheral blood. All receptors come from a man between 60 and 70 years old with active or convalescent COVID-19.

The chain links TRBV5-1 to TRBJ1-2; D is perhaps TRBD1 (5 bases). The CDR3 loop spans 14 amino acids. CDR1 and CDR2 (germline): SGHRS, YFSETQ. V was shortened by 4 bases and J by 8 bases, with 18 bases between the two germline ends. The CDR3 coding sequence is TGCGCCAGCAGCCTAGACAGAGATTCTCGAGGCTACACCTTC. Amino acids: CASSLDRDSRGYTF.

This chain links TRBV4-2 with TRBJ2-3, with 7 bases fitting TRBD2. J lost 3 bases, V lost 4 bases, and 4 bases had no gene match. Germline CDR1 LGHNA, CDR2 YNFKEQ. This CDR3 spans 14 amino acids. Written as DNA, the CDR3 is TGTGCCAGCAGCCGGGAGGGCCGGACAGATACGCAGTATTTT. The encoded protein is CASSREGRTDTQYF.

The rearrangement uses TRBV24-1 and TRBJ2-3; 7 bases map to TRBD1. This CDR3 region has 15 residues. CDR1 is KGHDR and CDR2 is SFDVKD in the germline V gene. With V trimmed by 4 bases and J by 0 bases, 3 bases remained unmatched. The CDR3 sequence: CATSEGGASTDTQYF. The CDR3 nucleotides are TGTGCCACCAGTGAAGGGGGCGCGAGCACAGATACGCAGTATTTT.

The rearrangement joins TRBV6-5 to TRBJ2-5; the match to TRBD1 covers 7 bases. The junction had 4 bases not matched to a gene; V was cut back by 6 bases and J by 3 bases. This CDR3 region has 13 residues. Germline loops: CDR1 MNHEY, CDR2 SVGAGI. The chain's CDR3 is CASRFTGEETQYF. The CDR3 DNA is TGTGCCAGCAGATTCACAGGGGAAGAGACCCAGTACTTC.

The CDR3 reads CSVGTGVTNYGYTF. The CDR3 nucleotides are TGCAGCGTTGGGACAGGGGTCACAAACTATGGCTACACCTTC. V gene TRBV29-1 combines with J gene TRBJ1-2, with 9 bases lining up with TRBD1. The trim removed 4 bases at V and 2 bases at J, leaving 5 bases unmatched. This CDR3 has 14 amino acids. Germline V gene data show CDR1 as SQVTM and CDR2 as ANQGSEA.

This chain connects TRBV7-6 to TRBJ1-2; D not resolved. V gave up 1 base and J gave up 8 bases, with 17 bases separating them. Germline V gene data show CDR1 as SGHVS and CDR2 as FNYEAQ. This CDR3 region has 15 residues. DNA of the CDR3: TGTGCCAGCAGCTTAGACTCCGCCAGACTCGGGGGCTACACCTTC. Encoded protein: CASSLDSARLGGYTF.

The gene calls are TRBV19 and TRBJ1-1, with a weak D call TRBD1 (6 bases). The V gene's germline CDR1 is LNHDA and CDR2 SQIVND (reference sequence). The CDR3 contains 15 residues. With 5 bases removed from V and 1 base from J, the gap between germline ends came to 14 bases. The CDR3 sequence is CASSARTVANTEAFF. The CDR3, as DNA: TGTGCCAGTAGTGCCCGGACAGTCGCGAACACTGAAGCTTTCTTT.

The chain carries TRBV5-4 and TRBJ2-3, with a tentative D call TRBD1 (5 bases). This CDR3 comprises 13 residues. CDR1 SGHNT and CDR2 YYREEE come from the germline V gene (reference sequence). Trimming stripped 0 bases from V and 8 bases from J, with 10 bases between. The CDR3 protein is CASSLVLGPTQYF. DNA for the CDR3: TGTGCCAGCAGCTTGGTGTTGGGGCCTACGCAGTATTTT.